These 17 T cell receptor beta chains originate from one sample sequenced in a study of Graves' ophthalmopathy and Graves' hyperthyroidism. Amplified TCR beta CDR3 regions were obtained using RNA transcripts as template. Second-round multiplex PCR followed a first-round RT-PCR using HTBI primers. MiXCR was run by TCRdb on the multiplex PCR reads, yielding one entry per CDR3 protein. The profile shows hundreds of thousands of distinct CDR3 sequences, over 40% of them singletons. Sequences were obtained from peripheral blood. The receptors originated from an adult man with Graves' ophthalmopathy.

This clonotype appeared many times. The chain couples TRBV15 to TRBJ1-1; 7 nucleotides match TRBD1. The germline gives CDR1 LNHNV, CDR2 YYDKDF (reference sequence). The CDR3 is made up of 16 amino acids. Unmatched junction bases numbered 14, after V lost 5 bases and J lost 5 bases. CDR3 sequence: CATSDPRIGGWTEAFF. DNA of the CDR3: TGTGCCACCAGCGACCCCCGGATAGGGGGCTGGACTGAAGCTTTCTTT.

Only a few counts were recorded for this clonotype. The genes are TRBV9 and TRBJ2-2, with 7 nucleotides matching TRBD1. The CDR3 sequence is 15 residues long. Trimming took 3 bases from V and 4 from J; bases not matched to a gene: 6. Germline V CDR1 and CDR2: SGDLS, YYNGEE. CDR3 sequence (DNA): TGTGCCAGCAGCGGAAAGTGGACAGGCACCGGGGAGCTGTTTTTT. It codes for CASSGKWTGTGELFF.

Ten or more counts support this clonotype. CDR3 region: CASSYQGVEAFF. In DNA form, the CDR3 reads TGTGCCAGCAGCTATCAGGGGGTTGAAGCTTTCTTT. This chain links TRBV11-2 with TRBJ1-1; 7 bases are shared with TRBD1. Germline CDR1 and CDR2: SGHAT and FQNNGV. Losses at the gene ends were 4 bases for V and 7 bases for J; bases not matched to a gene: 3. The CDR3 sequence is 12 residues long.

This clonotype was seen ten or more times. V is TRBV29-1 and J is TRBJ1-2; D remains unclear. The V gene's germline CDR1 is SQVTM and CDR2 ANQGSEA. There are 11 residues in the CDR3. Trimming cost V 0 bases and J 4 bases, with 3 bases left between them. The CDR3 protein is CSVEEGYGYTF. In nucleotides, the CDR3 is TGCAGCGTTGAAGAGGGCTATGGCTACACCTTC.

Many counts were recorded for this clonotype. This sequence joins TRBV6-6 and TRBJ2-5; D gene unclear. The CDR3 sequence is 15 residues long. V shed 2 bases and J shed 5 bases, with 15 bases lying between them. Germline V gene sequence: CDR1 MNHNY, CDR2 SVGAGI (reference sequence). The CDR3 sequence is CASSYPDQKRETQYF. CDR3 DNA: TGTGCCAGCAGTTACCCTGACCAAAAGAGGGAGACCCAGTACTTC.

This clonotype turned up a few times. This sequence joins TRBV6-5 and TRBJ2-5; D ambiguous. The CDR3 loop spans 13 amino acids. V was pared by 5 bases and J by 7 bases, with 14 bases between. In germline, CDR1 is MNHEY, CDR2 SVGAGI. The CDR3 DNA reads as TGTGCCAGCAGTGGACCTCCAGGCGGGACCCAGTACTTC. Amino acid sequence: CASSGPPGGTQYF.

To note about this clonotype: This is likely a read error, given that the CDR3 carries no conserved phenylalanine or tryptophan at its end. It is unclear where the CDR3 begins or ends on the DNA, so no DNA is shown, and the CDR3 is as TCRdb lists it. The CDR3 loop reads CSVRGQGH. The V gene is TRBV29-1, the J gene TRBJ1-4; the DNA was not compared with TRBD1, the D call given in the table. Inclusive of both ends, the CDR3 amounts to 8 amino acids. Germline V CDR1 and CDR2: SQVTM, ANQGSEA.

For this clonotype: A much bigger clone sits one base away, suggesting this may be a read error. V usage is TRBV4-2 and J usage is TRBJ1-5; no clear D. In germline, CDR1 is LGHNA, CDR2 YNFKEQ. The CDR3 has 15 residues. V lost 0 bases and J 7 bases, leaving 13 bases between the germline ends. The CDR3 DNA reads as TGTGCCAGCAGCCAAGATGGAGAGATGGGGCAGCCCCAGCATTTT. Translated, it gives CASSQDGEMGQPQHF.

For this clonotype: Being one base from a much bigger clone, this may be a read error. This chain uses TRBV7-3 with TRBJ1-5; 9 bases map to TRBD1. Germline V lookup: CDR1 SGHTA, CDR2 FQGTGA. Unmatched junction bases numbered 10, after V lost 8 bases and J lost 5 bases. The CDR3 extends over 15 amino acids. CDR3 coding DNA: TGTGCCAGCGCCTCTGGACAGGGGAGGCATCAGCCCCAGCATTTT. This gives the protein CASASGQGRHQPQHF. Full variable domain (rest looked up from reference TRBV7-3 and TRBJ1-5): GAGVSQTPSNKVTEKGKYVELRCDPISGHTALYWYRQSLGQGPEFLIYFQGTGAADDSGLPNDRFFAVRPEGSVSTLKIQRTERGDSAVYLCASASGQGRHQPQHFGDGTRLSIL.

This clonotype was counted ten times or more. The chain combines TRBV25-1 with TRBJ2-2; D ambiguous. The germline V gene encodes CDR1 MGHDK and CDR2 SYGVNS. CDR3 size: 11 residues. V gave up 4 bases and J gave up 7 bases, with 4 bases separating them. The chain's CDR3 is CASSGDGELFF. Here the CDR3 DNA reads TGTGCCAGCAGTGGGGACGGGGAGCTGTTTTTT. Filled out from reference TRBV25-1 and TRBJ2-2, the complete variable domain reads EADIYQTPRYLVIGTGKKITLECSQTMGHDKMYWYQQDPGMELHLIHYSYGVNSTEKGDLSSESTVSRIRTEHFPLTLESARPSHTSQYLCASSGDGELFFGEGSRLTVL.

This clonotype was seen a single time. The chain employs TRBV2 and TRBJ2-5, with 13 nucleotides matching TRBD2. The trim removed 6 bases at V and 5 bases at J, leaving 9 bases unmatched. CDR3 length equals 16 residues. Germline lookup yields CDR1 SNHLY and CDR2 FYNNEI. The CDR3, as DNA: TGTGCCAGCAGGCTGACTAGCGGGAGGTTACTTGAGACCCAGTACTTC. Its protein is CASRLTSGRLLETQYF.

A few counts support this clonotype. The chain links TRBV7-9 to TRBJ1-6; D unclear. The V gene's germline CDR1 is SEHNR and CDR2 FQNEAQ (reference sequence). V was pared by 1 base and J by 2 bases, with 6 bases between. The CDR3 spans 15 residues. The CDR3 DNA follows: TGTGCCAGCAGCTTAGTCGGGACCTATAATTCACCCCTCCACTTT. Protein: CASSLVGTYNSPLHF.

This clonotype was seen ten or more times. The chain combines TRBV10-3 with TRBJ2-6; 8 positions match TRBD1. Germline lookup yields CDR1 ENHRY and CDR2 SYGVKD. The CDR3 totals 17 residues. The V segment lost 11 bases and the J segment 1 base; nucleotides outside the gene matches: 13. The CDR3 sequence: CAGGGQGFGSGANVLTF. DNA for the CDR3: TGTGCCGGCGGCGGACAGGGATTCGGATCTGGGGCCAACGTCCTGACTTTC.

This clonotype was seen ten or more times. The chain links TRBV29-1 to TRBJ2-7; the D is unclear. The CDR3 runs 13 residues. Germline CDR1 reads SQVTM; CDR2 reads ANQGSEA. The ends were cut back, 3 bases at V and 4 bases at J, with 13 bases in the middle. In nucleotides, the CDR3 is TGCAGCGTTGAGACAAGGGTTAGTTACGAGCAGTACTTC. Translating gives CSVETRVSYEQYF.

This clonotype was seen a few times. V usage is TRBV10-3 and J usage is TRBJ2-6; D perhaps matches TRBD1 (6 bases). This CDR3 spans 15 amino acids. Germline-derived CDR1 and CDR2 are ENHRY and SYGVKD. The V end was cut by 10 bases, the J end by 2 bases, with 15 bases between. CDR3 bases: TGTGCCAGCAGCGCAGGGGCCCCTGGGGCCAACGTCCTGACTTTC. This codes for CASSAGAPGANVLTF.

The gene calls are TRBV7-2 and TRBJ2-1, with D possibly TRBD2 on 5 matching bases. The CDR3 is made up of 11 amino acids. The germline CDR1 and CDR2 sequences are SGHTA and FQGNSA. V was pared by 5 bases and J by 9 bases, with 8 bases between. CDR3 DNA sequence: TGTGCCAGCAGCCTCGCGGGTGAGCAGTTCTTC. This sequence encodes CASSLAGEQFF.

The CDR3 loop is CASSVLAETYEQYF. The CDR3 nucleotides are TGTGCCAGCAGCGTGCTAGCGGAAACCTACGAGCAGTACTTC. This chain uses TRBV9 with TRBJ2-7; 7 bases line up with TRBD2. J was trimmed by 2 bases and V by 2 bases; bases with no gene match: 4. Per the germline V gene, CDR1 is SGDLS and CDR2 is YYNGEE. This CDR3 contains 14 residues.